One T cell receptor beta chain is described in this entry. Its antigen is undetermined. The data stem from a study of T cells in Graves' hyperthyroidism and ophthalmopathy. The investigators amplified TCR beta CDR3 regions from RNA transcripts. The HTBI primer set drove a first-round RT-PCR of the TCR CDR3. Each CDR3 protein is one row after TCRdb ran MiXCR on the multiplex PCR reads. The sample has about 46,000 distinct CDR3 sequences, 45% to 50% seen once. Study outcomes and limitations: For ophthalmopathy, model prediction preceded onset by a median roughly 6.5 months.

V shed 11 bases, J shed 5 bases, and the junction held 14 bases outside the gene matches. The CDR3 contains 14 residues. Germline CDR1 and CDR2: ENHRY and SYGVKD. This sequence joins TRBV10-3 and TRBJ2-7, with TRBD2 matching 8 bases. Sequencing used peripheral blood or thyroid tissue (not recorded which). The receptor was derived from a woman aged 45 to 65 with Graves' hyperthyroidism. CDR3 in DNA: TGTGCCCATTCCCAGGGCGGGAGGATCCACGAGCAGTACTTC. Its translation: CAHSQGGRIHEQYF.